This entry lists 12 T cell receptor beta chains sequenced from one sample in a study of shared clonotypes between healthy human individuals. Libraries were prepared by immunoSEQ multiplex PCR; TCRdb keeps only in-frame clonotypes and omits some of them. Of roughly 2,300,000 clones listed, less than 95% are singletons. Material: naive CD4+ T cells from PBMCs. Subset meaning: CD45RA+ positively selected. The receptor source for this set is a man aged 18 to 29 in good health. Some clones in this sample may be carry-over from other donors' samples.

The V and J genes are TRBV27 and TRBJ1-1; the D is unclear. Germline V gene lookup returns CDR1 MNHEY and CDR2 SMNVEV (reference sequence). V was cut by 5 bases and J by 1 base, with 14 bases left in between. The CDR3 contains 15 residues. Here the CDR3 reads CASSPKGQRNTEAFF. DNA for the CDR3: TGTGCCAGCAGTCCCAAGGGCCAGAGGAACACTGAAGCTTTCTTT.

This clone was seen more than once but under ten times. The CDR3 here is CATKGQTNQPQHF. Here the CDR3 DNA reads TGTGCCACCAAGGGACAGACCAATCAGCCCCAGCATTTT. This chain joins TRBV28 and TRBJ1-5, with 7 positions matching TRBD1. This CDR3 comprises 13 residues. After removal of 10 bases from V and 3 bases from J, the junction contained 6 bases not matched to a gene. CDR1 is MDHEN, CDR2 SYDVKM, per germline.

This clone has just one count. Other DNA sequences in the sample encode the same CDR3. This CDR3 reads CASSQGQGSYNEQFF. As DNA, the CDR3 is TGCGCCAGCAGCCAAGGACAGGGATCCTACAATGAGCAGTTCTTC. This chain links TRBV4-1 with TRBJ2-1; 7 nucleotides align to TRBD1. CDR1 and CDR2 (germline): MGHRA, YSYEKL. V lost 1 base to trimming and J lost 1 base; unmatched junction nucleotides: 1. The CDR3 covers 15 residues.

The chain joins TRBV18 to TRBJ1-2, with D uncertain. Trimming removed 0 bases at V and 8 bases at J, with 13 bases between. Germline lookup yields CDR1 KGHSH and CDR2 LQKENI. The CDR3 has 14 residues. The CDR3 reads CASSPPSGDGGYTF. The CDR3 DNA follows: TGTGCCAGCTCACCACCGAGCGGGGATGGCGGCTACACCTTC.

The gene calls are TRBV5-1 and TRBJ2-7; 15 bases match TRBD2. The CDR3 is 16 amino acids. Germline trimming cut 4 bases from V and 7 bases from J; bases unmatched to any gene: 9. CDR1 and CDR2 (germline): SGHRS, YFSETQ. In DNA, the CDR3 is TGCGCCAGCAGCACTGGGACTAGCGGGAGGCCTACGGAGCAGTACTTC. As protein: CASSTGTSGRPTEQYF. The whole variable domain, remainder taken from reference TRBV5-1 and TRBJ2-7, is KAGVTQTPRYLIKTRGQQVTLSCSPISGHRSVSWYQQTPGQGLQFLFEYFSETQRNKGNFPGRFSGRQFSNSRSEMNVSTLELGDSALYLCASSTGTSGRPTEQYFGPGTRLTVT.

The chain joins TRBV5-8 to TRBJ1-1; D is undetermined. Germline CDR1 is SGHTS and CDR2 is YDEGEE. Trimming took off 5 bases at V and 3 bases at J, with 11 bases between the two ends. The CDR3 length is 13 residues. CDR3 region: CASSLMRHTEAFF. Written as DNA, the CDR3 is TGTGCCAGCAGTTTGATGAGGCACACTGAAGCTTTCTTT.

The gene calls are TRBV5-1 and TRBJ2-3; D is possibly TRBD2 (5 bases). CDR3 length equals 15 residues. Trimming shortened V by 2 bases and J by 1 base, and 11 bases separated the two germline ends. Germline lookup yields CDR1 SGHRS and CDR2 YFSETQ. CDR3 DNA sequence: TGCGCCAGCAGCTTAGGATGGGGAGGCACAGATACGCAGTATTTT. This encodes CASSLGWGGTDTQYF.

The V call is TRBV6-1, the J call TRBJ1-2; 9 bases map to TRBD1. From germline, CDR1 is MNHNS and CDR2 SASEGT. The trim removed 2 bases at V and 5 bases at J, leaving 12 bases unmatched. This CDR3 region has 17 residues. The CDR3 bases are TGTGCCAGCAGTGAATGGCGGGGACAGGGCGTATCGTATGGCTACACCTTC. Translation gives CASSEWRGQGVSYGYTF.

The DNA of the CDR3 is TGTGCCAGCAGTGAACTCAGCGGGAGGTATAGCTCCTACAATGAGCAGTTCTTC. The encoded protein is CASSELSGRYSSYNEQFF. The chain carries TRBV2 and TRBJ2-1; 9 nucleotides agree with TRBD2. V trimming: 2 bases; J trimming: 0 bases; junction bases outside the gene matches: 8. From germline, CDR1 is SNHLY and CDR2 FYNNEI. The CDR3 loop spans 18 amino acids.

The chain employs TRBV27 and TRBJ1-2, with a tentative D call TRBD1 (5 bases). The germline V gene encodes CDR1 MNHEY and CDR2 SMNVEV (reference sequence). CDR3 size: 18 residues. Trimming removed 1 base from V and 5 bases from J, with 23 bases in between. CDR3 amino acids: CASSLFSTWGGEGYGYTF. CDR3 in DNA: TGTGCCAGCAGTTTATTTTCCACCTGGGGAGGGGAGGGGTATGGCTACACCTTC.

The chain links TRBV27 to TRBJ1-2, with 9 bases aligning to TRBD1. The CDR3 covers 16 residues. Germline CDR1 MNHEY, CDR2 SMNVEV (reference sequence). V lost 6 bases, J lost 6 bases, and 14 bases stayed unmatched. The CDR3, as DNA: TGTGCCAGCAGACGAAGACAACAGGGGGCTAGGGATGGCTACACCTTC. This codes for CASRRRQQGARDGYTF.

The chain combines TRBV6-5 with TRBJ1-5, with D unclear. V shed 6 bases and J shed 5 bases, with 14 bases lying between them. CDR1 and CDR2 (germline): MNHEY, SVGAGI. The CDR3 has 14 amino acids. CDR3 protein: CASRPPGWDQPQHF. CDR3 DNA: TGTGCCAGCAGACCCCCCGGATGGGATCAGCCCCAGCATTTT.